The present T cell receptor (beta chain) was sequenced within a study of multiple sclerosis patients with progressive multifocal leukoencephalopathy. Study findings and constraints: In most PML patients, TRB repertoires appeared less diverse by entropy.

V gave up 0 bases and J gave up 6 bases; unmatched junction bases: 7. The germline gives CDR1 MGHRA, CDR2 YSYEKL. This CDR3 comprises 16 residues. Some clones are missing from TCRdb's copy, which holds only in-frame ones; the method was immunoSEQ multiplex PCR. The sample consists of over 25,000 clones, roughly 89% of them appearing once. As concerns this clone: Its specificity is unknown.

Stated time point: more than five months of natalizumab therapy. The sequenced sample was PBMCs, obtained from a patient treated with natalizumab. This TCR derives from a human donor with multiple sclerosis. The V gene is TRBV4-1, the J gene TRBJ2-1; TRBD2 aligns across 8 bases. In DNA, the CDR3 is TGCGCCAGCAGCCAAGATCAGGCGGGAGGCCTCAATGAGCAGTTCTTC. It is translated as CASSQDQAGGLNEQFF.